This is a list of T cell receptor beta chains from one sample in a study of CD4 T cells in relation to SARS-CoV-2 and coronaviruses. No antigen has been identified for these receptors. Clones were sequenced by immunoSEQ multiplex PCR, and TCRdb holds only the in-frame ones, with some missing. The sample lists about 43,000 clones, almost 85% occurring once. The sample consisted of naive CD4+ T cells from PBMCs, cultured in vitro. These receptors were collected from an adult with COVID-19. Both conserved end residues are part of each CDR3. The order of the fields is J gene, V gene, clone size, D gene, CDR3 DNA, CDR3 protein. The D gene is left open where the match is weak. Size is stated for part of the rows, as once, few or many counts, or as a class when the clone is expanded.

>TRBJ2-2|TRBV5-1|.|.
TGCGCCAGCAGCTTGGGGCCAGGGGTCCCCGGGGAGCTGTTTTTT
CASSLGPGVPGELFF
>TRBJ1-1|TRBV6-2/TRBV6-3|.|.
TGTGCCAGCAGTAAACAGGGAGGAAGTGAAAAAGCTTTCTTT
CASSKQGGSEKAFF
>TRBJ2-3|TRBV9|.|.
TGTGCCAGCAGCGTAGCTCTCAGTAATACGCAGTATTTT
CASSVALSNTQYF
>TRBJ2-2|TRBV3-1/TRBV3-2|.|TRBD2
TGTGCCAGCAGCCAAGTGGCTAGCGGGAGAGGAACCGGGGAGCTGTTTTTT
CASSQVASGRGTGELFF
>TRBJ1-1|TRBV18|.|TRBD1
TGTGCCAGCTCCCCCAGGACAGGGGGTAACACTGAAGCTTTCTTT
CASSPRTGGNTEAFF
>TRBJ1-2|TRBV30|once|.
TGTGCCTGGAACCCGGGGCTGGCGGGGGGCCATGGCTACACCTTC
CAWNPGLAGGHGYTF
>TRBJ2-1|TRBV29-1|.|TRBD1
TGCAGCGGGGGACAGGGGCCGCGCAATGAGCAGTTCTTC
CSGGQGPRNEQFF
>TRBJ1-5|TRBV9|few|.
TGTGCCAGCAGCCCTGGGAGCGGGTTCCAGCCCCAGCATTTT
CASSPGSGFQPQHF
>TRBJ2-2|TRBV27|.|TRBD2
TGTGCCAGTAGGCTGGCGGGAGGTAACGGGGAGCTGTTTTTT
CASRLAGGNGELFF
>TRBJ2-1|TRBV7-6|once|TRBD2
TGTGCCAGCAGGCAGCTAGCGGGCTCCTACAATGAGCAGTTCTTC
CASRQLAGSYNEQFF
>TRBJ2-5|TRBV21-1|.|.
TGTGCCAGCAGCAAAGCGCTCACAGGGGGCGCAGAGACCCAGTACTTC
CASSKALTGGAETQYF
>TRBJ1-4|TRBV7-9|.|TRBD1
TGTGCCAGCAGCTTAATTCCGGGACAGGCAAATGAAAAACTGTTTTTT
CASSLIPGQANEKLFF
>TRBJ2-2|TRBV4-1|few|TRBD1
TGCGCCAGCAGCCCGGACAGGGGCTATAACGGGGAGCTGTTTTTT
CASSPDRGYNGELFF
>TRBJ2-3|TRBV2|once|TRBD2
TGTGCCAGCAGCGGGGGGGGGAGTACCACAGATACGCAGTATTTT
CASSGGGSTTDTQYF
>TRBJ2-7|TRBV5-6|.|.
TGTGCCAGCAGCTTCGGACATGTCTACGAGCAGTACTTC
CASSFGHVYEQYF
>TRBJ2-2|TRBV15|few|TRBD1
TGTGCCACCAGCAGACAGGGGGACACCGGGGAGCTGTTTTTT
CATSRQGDTGELFF
>TRBJ2-7|TRBV2|once|TRBD2
TGTGCCAGCGCCGGTCTAGCGGGAGTTTACGAGCAGTACTTC
CASAGLAGVYEQYF
>TRBJ2-3|TRBV5-4|.|.
TGTGCCAGCAGCTTGGCCACTTGGTTCGGAACAGATACGCAGTATTTT
CASSLATWFGTDTQYF
>TRBJ1-2|TRBV28|once|.
TGTGCCAGCAGTTTACAGGGGACCTATGGCTACACCTTC
CASSLQGTYGYTF
>TRBJ2-5|TRBV10-3|.|TRBD2
TGTGCCATCAAAACTAGCGGGGGGCAAGAGACCCAGTACTTC
CAIKTSGGQETQYF
>TRBJ1-4|TRBV6-5|.|.
TGTGCCAGCAGTACGACAGGTACCAATGAAAAACTGTTTTTT
CASSTTGTNEKLFF
>TRBJ1-2|TRBV2|.|.
TGTGCCAGCAGTGATAAGCCGGGTCTTTTCTATGGCTACACCTTC
CASSDKPGLFYGYTF
>TRBJ2-5|TRBV5-4|once|.
TGTGCCAGCAGCTTGAGGGGCCAAGAGACCCAGTACTTC
CASSLRGQETQYF
>TRBJ2-2|TRBV14|.|.
TGTGCCAGCAGCCAGACTACCCTGAGAAGCACCGGGGAGCTGTTTTTT
CASSQTTLRSTGELFF
>TRBJ1-4|TRBV6-2/TRBV6-3|.|.
TGTGCCAGCAGTTATCGGCAGCCGAATGAAAAACTGTTTTTT
CASSYRQPNEKLFF
>TRBJ1-4|TRBV5-1|.|.
TGCGCCAGCAGTACAGGTGCAACTAATGAAAAACTGTTTTTT
CASSTGATNEKLFF
>TRBJ2-3|TRBV11-2|.|.
TGTGCCAGCAGCTTAGAAGGCGCTACGCAGTATTTT
CASSLEGATQYF
>TRBJ2-7|TRBV21-1|.|.
TGTGCCAGCAGCAGTCGTATAGCGGGAGGAAGCTCCTACGAGCAGTACTTC
CASSSRIAGGSSYEQYF
>TRBJ2-3|TRBV5-4|.|.
TGTGCCAGCAGCCTCGCGGGGACTAGCACAGATACGCAGTATTTT
CASSLAGTSTDTQYF
>TRBJ2-3|TRBV7-9|few|.
TGTGCCAGCAGCTTGTGGGCAGGGTACCCAGATACGCAGTATTTT
CASSLWAGYPDTQYF
>TRBJ2-5|TRBV5-1|.|.
TGCGCCAGCAGCTTGGCCCCGGGACAAGAGACCCAGTACTTC
CASSLAPGQETQYF
>TRBJ2-2|TRBV9|.|.
TGTGCCAGCAGCGTAGGGTCCCTTGGGACCGGGGAGCTGTTTTTT
CASSVGSLGTGELFF
>TRBJ2-1|TRBV4-3|.|TRBD2
TGCGCCAGCAGCCCGAAAGCACCGAGGAGCGGGGCTTACAATGAGCAGTTCTTC
CASSPKAPRSGAYNEQFF
>TRBJ1-6|TRBV30|.|.
TGTGCCTGGAGTGTGGAGCTCATCAGCTCCTATAATTCACCCCTCCACTTT
CAWSVELISSYNSPLHF
>TRBJ2-3|TRBV2|.|TRBD2
TGTGCCAGCGGGACTAGCGGGTCCCTGAATACAGATACGCAGTATTTT
CASGTSGSLNTDTQYF
>TRBJ2-5|TRBV2|once|TRBD2
TGTGCCAGCAGTGAAGCTGGGACTAGCGGGGGGAGGGAGACCCAGTACTTC
CASSEAGTSGGRETQYF
>TRBJ2-7|TRBV18|.|.
TGTGCCAGCACTAGACAGTCCCGTGGCGAGCAGTACTTC
CASTRQSRGEQYF
>TRBJ2-3|TRBV10-1|.|.
TGCGCCAGCAGTGAGTCTCGAGGCGGCTTAGAGGATACGCAGTATTTT
CASSESRGGLEDTQYF
>TRBJ2-7|TRBV2|.|.
TGTGCCAGCAGGCGAGGGGTAGCCCTATACGAGCAGTACTTC
CASRRGVALYEQYF
>TRBJ2-2|TRBV5-5|.|.
TGTGCCAGCAGCTTGGATGGCCACTCCACCGGGGAGCTGTTTTTT
CASSLDGHSTGELFF
>TRBJ2-2|TRBV9|.|.
TGTGCCAGCAGCGTCCGACAGGCGAACACCGGGGAGCTGTTTTTT
CASSVRQANTGELFF
>TRBJ2-7|TRBV5-1|.|.
TGCGCCAGCAGCTTGGAGGAGCCATCGACCTACGAGCAGTACTTC
CASSLEEPSTYEQYF
>TRBJ2-5|TRBV11-1|.|TRBD2
TGTGCCAGCAGCGCCGGGACTAGCGATTCGGGAGAGACCCAGTACTTC
CASSAGTSDSGETQYF
>TRBJ2-3|TRBV7-9|.|TRBD2
TGTGCCAGCAGCCTCGGGACTAGCGGGGTCACAGATACGCAGTATTTT
CASSLGTSGVTDTQYF
>TRBJ2-4|TRBV28|.|TRBD1
TGTGCCAGCAGTTGGTTGGACAGGGGCACCAAAAACATTCAGTACTTC
CASSWLDRGTKNIQYF
>TRBJ2-7|TRBV18|.|.
TGTGCCAGCTCACCATCCTACAGGGATAGCGAGCAGTACTTC
CASSPSYRDSEQYF
>TRBJ1-4|TRBV23-1|.|TRBD1
TGCGCCAGCAGTCTGACAGGGACTAATGAAAAACTGTTTTTT
CASSLTGTNEKLFF
>TRBJ2-7|TRBV7-8|few|TRBD2
TGTGCCAGCAGCTTAACTCTAGCGGGAACCTACGAGCAGTACTTC
CASSLTLAGTYEQYF
>TRBJ1-4|TRBV28|.|.
TGTGCCAGCAGTGGGGGGACTATCAAGTTTGAAAAACTGTTTTTT
CASSGGTIKFEKLFF
>TRBJ2-7|TRBV2|.|TRBD2
TGTGCCAGCAGTGAAGGAACTAGCGGGAGCTACGAGCAGTACTTC
CASSEGTSGSYEQYF
>TRBJ1-4|TRBV18|.|.
TGTGCCAGCTCACCACAGGGACTTAATGAAAAACTGTTTTTT
CASSPQGLNEKLFF
>TRBJ1-1|TRBV6-5|.|.
TGTGCCAGCAGTCGGGGTTTGAACACTGAAGCTTTCTTT
CASSRGLNTEAFF
>TRBJ2-3|TRBV30|.|.
TGTGCCTGGAGTCGCCAGGGCAGGGTCCGGTTGGTCACAGATACGCAGTATTTT
CAWSRQGRVRLVTDTQYF
>TRBJ2-1|TRBV6-4|.|TRBD2
TGTGCCAGCAGTGTGAGTAGCGGGGACTACAATGAGCAGTTCTTC
CASSVSSGDYNEQFF
>TRBJ2-7|TRBV4-2|.|TRBD1
TGTGCCAGCAGCCAAGAGGGAACTGGGGACAGGGCCTACGAGCAGTACTTC
CASSQEGTGDRAYEQYF
>TRBJ2-7|TRBV4-2|.|.
TGTGCCAGCAGCCAAGAATCGGGCGGAAAGTCCCACGAGCAGTACTTC
CASSQESGGKSHEQYF